These 26 T cell receptor beta chains were all obtained from the same sample, sequenced in a study of OX40 agonist ivuxolimab in advanced cancers. The repertoire was sequenced with immunoSEQ multiplex PCR; TCRdb's copy has only in-frame clones and lacks some. The sample lists 60,000 to 90,000 clones; roughly four fifths were seen once. The sequencing here drew on CD4+ or CD8+ T cells sorted from blood, taken in a trial of the OX40 agonist ivuxolimab. The receptors were sampled from an adult with an advanced solid tumor such as melanoma, head and neck, liver or kidney cancer.

V gene TRBV28 combines with J gene TRBJ2-3; TRBD2 agrees at 7 bases. V lost 5 bases and J lost 2; bases outside the gene matches: 10. The CDR3 sequence is 16 residues long. Germline CDR1 MDHEN, CDR2 SYDVKM. CDR3 residues: CASSALGRGFTDTQYF. The CDR3 bases are TGTGCCAGCAGTGCCCTAGGGCGGGGGTTCACAGATACGCAGTATTTT.

This clone was found a few times. The V gene is TRBV18, the J gene TRBJ1-2; tentatively, D is TRBD1 (5 bases). From germline, CDR1 is KGHSH and CDR2 LQKENI. This CDR3 spans 17 amino acids. Trimming removed 2 bases at V and 0 bases at J, with 16 bases between. CDR3 in amino acids: CASSPSGGETSNYGYTF. The DNA of the CDR3 is TGTGCCAGCTCACCATCTGGGGGAGAAACTTCTAACTATGGCTACACCTTC.

This clone was counted a single time. V usage is TRBV6-6 and J usage is TRBJ1-1; maybe TRBD1 (6 bases). Trimming shortened V by 6 bases and J by 8 bases, and 19 bases separated the two germline ends. The CDR3 loop spans 14 amino acids. Germline V lookup: CDR1 MNHNY, CDR2 SVGAGI (reference sequence). CDR3 residues: CASSFIGSRGEAFF. The CDR3 DNA sequence: TGTGCCAGCAGCTTCATTGGGAGTAGGGGGGAAGCTTTCTTT.

This rearrangement joins TRBV29-1 to TRBJ1-6; D ambiguous. The germline gives CDR1 SQVTM, CDR2 ANQGSEA. The ends were cut back, 1 base at V and 5 bases at J, with 3 bases in the middle. CDR3 length: 12 residues. The CDR3 DNA sequence: TGCAGCGTTGAAGGGAATAATTCACCCCTCCACTTT. This encodes CSVEGNNSPLHF.

This sequence joins TRBV7-2 and TRBJ2-1, with D unclear. Germline loops: CDR1 SGHTA, CDR2 FQGNSA. Trimming shortened V by 3 bases and J by 8 bases, and 17 bases separated the two germline ends. This CDR3 comprises 15 residues. CDR3 region: CASSFATIPGDEQFF. In DNA, the CDR3 is TGTGCCAGCAGCTTCGCGACAATCCCCGGAGATGAGCAGTTCTTC.

This clone was seen only a few times. The chain couples TRBV6-5 to TRBJ2-1; weak D call: TRBD2 (7 bases). The V end lost 0 bases, the J end lost 3 bases, and 12 bases lay between the germline ends. CDR3 length: 16 amino acids. Germline CDR1 and CDR2: MNHEY and SVGAGI. As DNA, the CDR3 is TGTGCCAGCAGTTACTCGACGGGGGGCCGCTACAATGAGCAGTTCTTC. Amino acids: CASSYSTGGRYNEQFF.

This sequence joins TRBV6-1 and TRBJ2-2, with D perhaps TRBD1 (6 bases). The germline V gene has CDR1 MNHNS and CDR2 SASEGT. CDR3 length: 15 amino acids. Trimming took 3 bases from V and 4 from J, leaving 12 bases between them. CDR3 residues: CASSDWGLGTGELFF. The CDR3 nucleotides read TGTGCCAGCAGTGACTGGGGGCTGGGCACCGGGGAGCTGTTTTTT.

The chain is built from TRBV5-1 and TRBJ1-2; possibly TRBD1 for D (6 bases). CDR3 length equals 17 residues. Trimming removed 0 bases from V and 8 bases from J, with 23 bases in between. Germline loops: CDR1 SGHRS, CDR2 YFSETQ. The CDR3 DNA is TGCGCCAGCAGCTTGGGTCATACCACAGGGAGATTGGGAGGCTACACCTTC. Its protein is CASSLGHTTGRLGGYTF.

The CDR3 reads CASRYGGQETQYF. CDR3 coding DNA: TGCGCCAGCAGGTACGGGGGCCAAGAGACCCAGTACTTC. The rearrangement joins TRBV5-1 to TRBJ2-5, with D tentatively TRBD2 (6 bases). Trimming stripped 5 bases from V and 1 base from J, with 9 bases between. Per germline, CDR1 SGHRS and CDR2 YFSETQ. The CDR3 is 13 residues long.

The rearrangement joins TRBV2 to TRBJ2-2; D is undetermined. CDR1 is SNHLY, CDR2 FYNNEI, per germline. There are 12 residues in the CDR3. Between the trimmed V and J ends, which lost 6 bases and 3 bases, there was a span of 5 bases. The CDR3 spells CASSEYTGELFF. DNA of the CDR3: TGTGCCAGCAGCGAGTACACCGGGGAGCTGTTTTTT. Looking up the rest from reference TRBV2 and TRBJ2-2 gives the full variable domain: EPEVTQTPSHQVTQMGQEVILRCVPISNHLYFYWYRQILGQKVEFLVSFYNNEISEKSEIFDDQFSVERPDGSNFTLKIRSTKLEDSAMYFCASSEYTGELFFGEGSRLTVL.

The chain couples TRBV28 to TRBJ1-2, with D possibly being TRBD1 (5 bases). The V and J ends lost 6 bases and 10 bases respectively, with 21 bases between them. The length of the CDR3 is 14 residues. From germline, CDR1 is MDHEN and CDR2 SYDVKM. The CDR3 reads CASRAGTALLSYTF. The DNA for the CDR3 is TGTGCCAGCAGAGCCGGGACTGCCTTATTGTCCTACACCTTC.

CDR3 loop: CASRFSCYGYTF. The CDR3 DNA reads as TGTGCCAGCAGGTTTTCCTGCTATGGCTACACCTTC. This rearrangement joins TRBV11-3 to TRBJ1-2; no clear D. Trimming shortened V by 6 bases and J by 4 bases, and 9 bases separated the two germline ends. This CDR3 is 12 amino acids long. Germline CDR1 is SGHNT and CDR2 is YENEEA.

This clone turned up a few times. The chain is built from TRBV7-8 and TRBJ1-2; tentative D call: TRBD1 (6 bases). Germline assignment: CDR1 SGHVS and CDR2 FQNEAQ. V lost 4 bases and J lost 4, with 10 bases in between. The length of the CDR3 is 13 residues. CDR3 nucleotides: TGTGCCAGCAGCTCAAGGGGGGGCTATGGCTACACCTTC. This translates into CASSSRGGYGYTF.

This chain uses TRBV19 with TRBJ1-1; D call uncertain. Per the germline V gene, CDR1 is LNHDA and CDR2 is SQIVND (reference sequence). Trimming took 4 bases from V and 3 from J, leaving 18 bases between them. The CDR3 is 16 residues long. The CDR3 region has the DNA TGTGCCAGTAGTACCCCCCGGGCTACGTGGGACACTGAAGCTTTCTTT. It encodes CASSTPRATWDTEAFF.

This chain connects TRBV4-2 to TRBJ1-1, with D possibly being TRBD1 (6 bases). The germline V and J ends were trimmed by 0 bases and 1 base, with 12 bases remaining between them. CDR3 size: 16 residues. Germline-derived CDR1 and CDR2 are LGHNA and YNFKEQ. Here the CDR3 DNA reads TGTGCCAGCAGCCAAGAAGGGGGAGTCAGGAACACTGAAGCTTTCTTT. This translates into CASSQEGGVRNTEAFF.

This sequence joins TRBV7-9 and TRBJ1-6; 8 bases align to TRBD1. Germline V gene data show CDR1 as SEHNR and CDR2 as FQNEAQ (reference sequence). CDR3 length: 15 amino acids. V lost 2 bases to trimming and J lost 10 bases; unmatched junction nucleotides: 7. The DNA for the CDR3 is TGTGCCAGCAGCTTACGGACAGGGTTTGGATCACCCCTCCACTTT. It yields the protein CASSLRTGFGSPLHF.

The CDR3 region is CASRTSGRRINEQFF. CDR3 sequence (DNA): TGTGCCAGCCGGACTAGCGGGAGGCGTATCAATGAGCAGTTCTTC. The chain recombines TRBV11-2 with TRBJ2-1; 14 nucleotides align to TRBD2. The CDR3 spans 15 residues. CDR1 and CDR2 from the germline V gene are SGHAT and FQNNGV. With 8 bases clipped from V and 6 bases from J, the junction kept 6 bases outside the gene matches.

V is TRBV28 and J is TRBJ2-2, with a weak D call TRBD2 (6 bases). The CDR3 is 15 amino acids. Germline V gene lookup returns CDR1 MDHEN and CDR2 SYDVKM. V dropped 7 bases and J dropped 6 bases, with 18 bases sitting between them. CDR3 in DNA: TGTGCCAGCAAGCTTTTCGGCGGGGCGGCCGGGGAGCTGTTTTTT. It yields the protein CASKLFGGAAGELFF. The complete variable domain, with remaining parts taken from reference TRBV28 and TRBJ2-2, reads DVKVTQSSRYLVKRTGEKVFLECVQDMDHENMFWYRQDPGLGLRLIYFSYDVKMKEKGDIPEGYSVSREKKERFSLILESASTNQTSMYLCASKLFGGAAGELFFGEGSRLTVL.

The chain is built from TRBV28 and TRBJ1-2; the D gene is possibly TRBD1 (5 bases). Between the trimmed V and J ends, which lost 3 bases and 4 bases, there was a span of 9 bases. The CDR3 extends over 13 amino acids. CDR1 and CDR2 from the germline V gene are MDHEN and SYDVKM. CDR3 in DNA: TGTGCCAGCAGTTTTCCGGGGGGCTATGGCTACACCTTC. It specifies CASSFPGGYGYTF.

The rearrangement uses TRBV7-9 and TRBJ2-7; D not resolved. Germline CDR1 and CDR2: SEHNR and FQNEAQ (reference sequence). CDR3 length: 15 residues. Trimming took off 4 bases at V and 0 bases at J, with 13 bases between the two ends. CDR3 residues: CASSSFEQSSYEQYF. The CDR3 nucleotides read TGTGCCAGCAGCTCGTTTGAACAGAGCTCCTACGAGCAGTACTTC.

This clone has more than one count but fewer than ten. The chain carries TRBV7-8 and TRBJ1-2; D is ambiguous. Germline loops: CDR1 SGHVS, CDR2 FQNEAQ. The CDR3 is made up of 14 amino acids. With 3 bases removed from V and 4 bases from J, the gap between germline ends came to 12 bases. The DNA of the CDR3 is TGTGCCAGCAGCTTGCCGGGGAACCCCTATGGCTACACCTTC. Amino acid sequence: CASSLPGNPYGYTF. The variable domain in full, completed from reference TRBV7-8 and TRBJ1-2, reads GAGVSQSPRYKVAKRGQDVALRCDPISGHVSLFWYQQALGQGPEFLTYFQNEAQLDKSGLPSDRFFAERPEGSVSTLKIQRTQQEDSAVYLCASSLPGNPYGYTFGSGTRLTVV.

Comments on this clone: This specimen includes other DNA sequences encoding the same CDR3. The V gene is TRBV2, the J gene TRBJ1-2; D possibly corresponds to TRBD1 (5 bases). CDR1 and CDR2 (germline): SNHLY, FYNNEI. This CDR3 is built from 12 residues. V dropped 5 bases and J dropped 4 bases, with 8 bases sitting between them. CDR3 loop: CASSRQGYGYTF. The DNA for the CDR3 is TGTGCCAGCAGTAGGCAGGGCTATGGCTACACCTTC.

The chain joins TRBV6-1 to TRBJ1-2; 10 positions match TRBD1. The germline CDR1 and CDR2 sequences are MNHNS and SASEGT. The trim removed 6 bases at V and 7 bases at J, leaving 11 bases unmatched. The CDR3 extends over 15 amino acids. The CDR3 is CASSLRQGQGSGYTF. Written as DNA, the CDR3 is TGTGCCAGCAGCCTCCGTCAGGGACAGGGGAGTGGCTACACCTTC.

This chain connects TRBV14 to TRBJ1-1, with TRBD1 as a possible D gene (5 bases). Per the germline V gene, CDR1 is SGHDN and CDR2 is FVKESK. CDR3 length: 15 amino acids. V was shortened by 2 bases and J by 4 bases, with 14 bases between the two germline ends. The chain's CDR3 is CASSQFHGGSTEAFF. DNA of the CDR3: TGTGCCAGCAGCCAATTTCATGGGGGTAGCACTGAAGCTTTCTTT.

The V gene is TRBV6-6, the J gene TRBJ1-5; D possibly corresponds to TRBD1 (6 bases). The germline V gene encodes CDR1 MNHNY and CDR2 SVGAGI (reference sequence). Trimming stripped 4 bases from V and 6 bases from J, with 19 bases between. The CDR3 runs 16 residues. CDR3 residues: CASSSNARGGIQPQHF. CDR3 nucleotides: TGTGCCAGCAGTTCGAATGCTCGGGGGGGCATTCAGCCCCAGCATTTT.

The rearrangement joins TRBV30 to TRBJ2-7; a possible D gene is TRBD1 (5 bases). Trimming cost V 2 bases and J 3 bases, with 8 bases left between them. Germline assignment: CDR1 GTSNPN and CDR2 SVGIG (reference sequence). This CDR3 comprises 12 residues. In nucleotides, the CDR3 is TGTGCCTGGAGTAAGCAGGGCTACGAGCAGTACTTC. Amino acids: CAWSKQGYEQYF. The full variable domain, with the rest looked up from reference TRBV30 and TRBJ2-7, is SQTIHQWPATLVQPVGSPLSLECTVEGTSNPNLYWYRQAAGRGLQLLFYSVGIGQISSEVPQNLSASRPQDRQFILSSKKLLLSDSGFYLCAWSKQGYEQYFGPGTRLTVT.